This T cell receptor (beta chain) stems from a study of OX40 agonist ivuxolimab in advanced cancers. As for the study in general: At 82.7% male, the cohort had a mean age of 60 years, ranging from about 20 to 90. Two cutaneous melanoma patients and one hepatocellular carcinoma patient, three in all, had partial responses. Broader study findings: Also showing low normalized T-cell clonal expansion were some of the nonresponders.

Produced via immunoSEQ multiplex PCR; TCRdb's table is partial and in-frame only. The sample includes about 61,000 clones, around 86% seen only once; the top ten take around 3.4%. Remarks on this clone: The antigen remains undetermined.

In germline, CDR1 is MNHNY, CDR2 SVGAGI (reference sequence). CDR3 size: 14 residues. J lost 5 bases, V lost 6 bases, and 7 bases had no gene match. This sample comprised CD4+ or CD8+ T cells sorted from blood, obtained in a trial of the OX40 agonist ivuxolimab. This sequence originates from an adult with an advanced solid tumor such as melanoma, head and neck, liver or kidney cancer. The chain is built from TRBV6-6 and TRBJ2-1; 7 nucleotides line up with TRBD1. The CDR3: CASSSLRGHNEQFF. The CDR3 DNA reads TGTGCCAGCAGCTCCCTAAGGGGGCACAATGAGCAGTTCTTC.